The present T cell receptor beta chain was sequenced within a study of graft-versus-host responses after intestinal transplantation. Turning to the study itself: Every recipient underwent anti-thymocyte globulin induction, then tacrolimus and steroids for roughly 3 years.

V shed 6 bases and J shed 4 bases, with 16 bases lying between them. CDR3 length: 15 amino acids. Germline CDR1 is MNHEY and CDR2 is SVGAGI. Measured with immunoSEQ multiplex PCR; TCRdb has only the in-frame clones, and not every one. The sample consists of tens of thousands of clones, 94% of them appearing once. With respect to this clone: Its antigen is currently unknown.

The rearrangement uses TRBV6-5 and TRBJ1-3; D may be TRBD1 (5 bases). The material was unstimulated CD4+ T cells sorted from spleen or lymph node cells, obtained before transplant. This clonotype was obtained from a human donor who was the organ donor for an intestinal transplant. The CDR3 loop reads CASSRGRVIGNTIYF. CDR3 bases: TGTGCCAGCAGCCGCGGCAGGGTTATAGGAAACACCATATATTTT.